The clone carrying this TCR beta chain appeared a few times. This record comes from a study of blood T cell repertoires in COVID-19. Produced via immunoSEQ multiplex PCR; TCRdb's table is partial and in-frame only. Among hundreds of thousands of clones, about nine tenths were seen once, and the ten largest hold under 9.5%. The receptor was derived from a woman between 55 and 75 years old who had recovered from COVID-19. The specimen was PBMCs or T cells enriched from blood (not recorded which).

The CDR3 bases are TGTGCCAGTAGTGTCAGGAATTCACCCCTCCACTTT. Protein sequence: CASSVRNSPLHF. The chain combines TRBV19 with TRBJ1-6; D not certain. The CDR3 has 12 amino acids. Trimming shortened V by 5 bases and J by 7 bases, and 6 bases separated the two germline ends. In germline, CDR1 is LNHDA, CDR2 SQIVND (reference sequence).